This T cell receptor (beta chain) appears in the sequencing data of a study of shared clonotypes between healthy human individuals. In the case of this clone: Its antigen is undetermined.

All the donors were Caucasian adults who lived in Nashville, Tennessee. Per the original methods: Filtering differed since immunoSEQ provided only junctions, with no quality scores. Repertoires were generated with immunoSEQ multiplex PCR, while TCRdb's copy carries only in-frame clones and drops some. V and J calls plus clone size are reproduced from that table; the DNA served to infer D and trimming. Of over a million clones in the sample, about 98.5% were seen once. Study-wide points: The authors expected sequencing depth to affect clonotype sharing among donors.

Sequenced: naive CD4+ T cells sorted from blood. The subset: CD45RA+ positively selected. This clonotype originated in a man younger than 45 in good health.

The DNA for the CDR3 is TGTGCCAGCAGCTTAGCGCATGGTAGGGAGACCCAGTACTTC. Protein sequence: CASSLAHGRETQYF. The V and J genes are TRBV7-2 and TRBJ2-5; no clear D. Germline assignment: CDR1 SGHTA and CDR2 FQGNSA. CDR3 length: 14 residues. V lost 0 bases to trimming and J lost 5 bases, with 10 bases between them.